The 25 T cell receptor beta chains listed next were all sequenced from one sample in a study of T cells after yellow fever vaccination. TCRdb processed the 5' RACE reads anew with MiXCR; each CDR3 protein has one entry. The sample lists 180,000 or so distinct CDR3 sequences, 8% to 13% occurring once. The specimen comprised CD8+ T cells sorted from PBMCs, sampled 15 days after the yellow fever booster vaccination. Receptor source: a man in his late teens or twenties who received the YFV17D yellow fever vaccine.

V gene TRBV29-1 combines with J gene TRBJ2-5; D call uncertain. The CDR3 is made up of 11 amino acids. Trimming shortened V by 3 bases and J by 5 bases, and 7 bases separated the two germline ends. The germline gives CDR1 SQVTM, CDR2 ANQGSEA. CDR3 residues: CSVEFAETQYF. The CDR3 DNA reads as TGCAGCGTTGAGTTCGCTGAGACCCAGTACTTC.

V gene TRBV12-3 or TRBV12-4 combines with J gene TRBJ2-3; 11 bases match TRBD2. The V gene end was trimmed by 1 base and the J gene end by 5 bases; junction bases not matched to a gene: 2. CDR3 length equals 15 residues. CDR3 coding DNA: TGTGCCAGCAGTTTAGGGCTAGCGGGGGGAGATACGCAGTATTTT. Amino acid sequence: CASSLGLAGGDTQYF.

The chain links TRBV6-5 to TRBJ1-2; D gene ambiguous. The CDR3 sequence is 15 residues long. From germline, CDR1 is MNHEY and CDR2 SVGAGI. With 2 bases removed from V and 1 base from J, the gap between germline ends came to 11 bases. The CDR3 nucleotides read TGTGCCAGCAGTTACAGGAGGGCGGGTAACTATGGCTACACCTTC. This sequence encodes CASSYRRAGNYGYTF.

This clonotype was seen only a few times. This chain joins TRBV7-8 and TRBJ1-4, with D maybe TRBD1 (6 bases). This CDR3 is built from 15 residues. The V and J ends lost 1 base and 7 bases respectively, with 13 bases between them. CDR1 and CDR2 (germline): SGHVS, FQNEAQ. CDR3 coding DNA: TGTGCCAGCAGCTTAGTTCTGGGGGCCGGTGAAAAACTGTTTTTT. It yields the protein CASSLVLGAGEKLFF.

The chain has TRBV9 and TRBJ2-6; 8 positions match TRBD1. The CDR3 contains 18 residues. V gave up 0 bases and J gave up 1 base; unmatched junction bases: 6. Per the germline V gene, CDR1 is SGDLS and CDR2 is YYNGEE. The CDR3 spells CASSVARTGFSGANVLTF. CDR3 in DNA: TGTGCCAGCAGCGTAGCTAGGACAGGGTTTTCTGGGGCCAACGTCCTGACTTTC.

The genes are TRBV27 and TRBJ2-3; D gene unclear. V was pared by 3 bases and J by 6 bases, with 16 bases between. Germline CDR1 reads MNHEY; CDR2 reads SMNVEV (reference sequence). The length of the CDR3 is 15 residues. DNA of the CDR3: TGTGCCAGCAGTTTCGCCGGGTCCCCGAGGGATACGCAGTATTTT. It encodes CASSFAGSPRDTQYF.

The genes are TRBV2 and TRBJ2-4; D is possibly TRBD2 (5 bases). Germline V gene sequence: CDR1 SNHLY, CDR2 FYNNEI. The CDR3 is 18 residues long. Between the trimmed V and J ends, which lost 4 bases and 0 bases, there was a span of 19 bases. The CDR3 reads CASSALTGLPLAKNIQYF. Here the CDR3 DNA reads TGTGCCAGCAGTGCCCTAACCGGACTTCCGCTAGCCAAAAACATTCAGTACTTC.

The table lists this clonotype with a count of one. This sequence joins TRBV4-1 and TRBJ2-1; D is perhaps TRBD1 (6 bases). The CDR3 sequence is 13 residues long. Trimming shortened V by 6 bases and J by 10 bases, and 16 bases separated the two germline ends. CDR1 and CDR2 from the germline V gene are MGHRA and YSYEKL. CDR3 sequence (DNA): TGCGCCAGCAGGGGACAACCCCTCGAGGAGCAGTTCTTC. Protein product: CASRGQPLEEQFF.

The chain couples TRBV7-2 to TRBJ1-4, with D unresolved. Trimming took 5 bases from V and 8 from J, leaving 21 bases between them. The CDR3 sequence is 16 residues long. Germline V gene data show CDR1 as SGHTA and CDR2 as FQGNSA. The DNA of the CDR3 is TGTGCCAGCAGCCAAACCTGGGGTCCGTTGATGGAAAAACTGTTTTTT. Amino acid sequence: CASSQTWGPLMEKLFF.

V usage is TRBV15 and J usage is TRBJ1-1, with 8 bases lining up with TRBD1. The germline CDR1 and CDR2 sequences are LNHNV and YYDKDF (reference sequence). V lost 5 bases to trimming and J lost 8 bases; unmatched junction nucleotides: 10. The length of the CDR3 is 14 residues. The CDR3 here is CATSPRFSGGEAFF. In DNA, the CDR3 is TGTGCCACCAGCCCCCGTTTCTCAGGGGGCGAAGCTTTCTTT.

This clonotype was recorded a few times. CDR3 protein: CASSWAGNPLNEQFF. CDR3 DNA sequence: TGCGCCAGCAGTTGGGCCGGGAACCCCCTCAATGAGCAGTTCTTC. The chain employs TRBV5-1 and TRBJ2-1, with D perhaps TRBD2 (5 bases). Trimming removed 5 bases at V and 6 bases at J, with 18 bases between. The CDR3 runs 15 residues. Germline V CDR1 and CDR2: SGHRS, YFSETQ. The full variable domain, completed using reference TRBV5-1 and TRBJ2-1, is KAGVTQTPRYLIKTRGQQVTLSCSPISGHRSVSWYQQTPGQGLQFLFEYFSETQRNKGNFPGRFSGRQFSNSRSEMNVSTLELGDSALYLCASSWAGNPLNEQFFGPGTRLTVL.

V is TRBV5-6 and J is TRBJ2-2; D may correspond to TRBD1 or TRBD2 (6 bases each). From germline, CDR1 is SGHDT and CDR2 YYEEEE. V lost 2 bases and J 2 bases, leaving 28 bases between the germline ends. The CDR3 length is 21 residues. CDR3 sequence: CASSFRSPEAAGHRNTGELFF. The CDR3 bases are TGTGCCAGCAGCTTCAGATCTCCGGAGGCGGCGGGACACCGAAACACCGGGGAGCTGTTTTTT.

This clonotype was counted a few times. CDR3 protein: CASSQADRDQETQYF. DNA for the CDR3: TGTGCCAGCAGCCAAGCGGACAGAGACCAAGAGACCCAGTACTTC. The genes are TRBV3-1 and TRBJ2-5; tentatively, D is TRBD1 (6 bases). The CDR3 covers 15 residues. Trimming stripped 1 base from V and 0 bases from J, with 9 bases between. Germline V gene sequence: CDR1 LGHDT, CDR2 YNNKEL (reference sequence).

The chain carries TRBV24-1 and TRBJ2-2; D unresolved. Germline CDR1 and CDR2: KGHDR and SFDVKD. The CDR3 contains 12 residues. V was clipped by 9 bases and J by 3 bases, with 7 bases between them. CDR3 sequence reads: CATGFHTGELFF. Written as DNA, the CDR3 is TGTGCCACCGGATTTCACACCGGGGAGCTGTTTTTT.

This clonotype was seen more than once but under ten times. The DNA of the CDR3 is TGCAGCGTAGAACCGGGACAACCCCCAGGCGAGCAGTACTTC. Translating gives CSVEPGQPPGEQYF. The chain couples TRBV29-1 to TRBJ2-7; tentative D call: TRBD1 (6 bases). The germline V gene encodes CDR1 SQVTM and CDR2 ANQGSEA. Trimming took off 6 bases at V and 6 bases at J, with 21 bases between the two ends. There are 14 residues in the CDR3.

This chain links TRBV7-9 with TRBJ2-1; 7 bases match TRBD1. The junction had 8 bases not matched to a gene; V was cut back by 5 bases and J by 4 bases. CDR1 and CDR2 from the germline V gene are SEHNR and FQNEAQ (reference sequence). The CDR3 spans 15 residues. As DNA, the CDR3 is TGTGCCAGCAGCCAGAGGGACAGACCATACAATGAGCAGTTCTTC. Translated: CASSQRDRPYNEQFF.

In its sample, this clonotype was seen a few times. This CDR3 reads CASSYSEVVNAPDTQYF. The CDR3 DNA sequence: TGTGCCAGCAGTTACTCCGAGGTAGTAAACGCTCCAGATACGCAGTATTTT. The chain uses TRBV6-6 and TRBJ2-3, with D unresolved. V lost 0 bases and J lost 4, with 17 bases in between. Germline CDR1 MNHNY, CDR2 SVGAGI (reference sequence). The CDR3 covers 17 residues.

This clonotype was counted only a few times. The rearrangement uses TRBV29-1 and TRBJ1-1; D perhaps matches TRBD1 (5 bases). The V end was cut by 3 bases, the J end by 1 base, with 6 bases between. The germline CDR1 and CDR2 sequences are SQVTM and ANQGSEA. This CDR3 contains 12 residues. CDR3 DNA: TGCAGCGTTGAGGGGGGGAACACTGAAGCTTTCTTT. Translation gives CSVEGGNTEAFF.

This clonotype was detected a few times. The CDR3 nucleotides are TGTGCCAGCCACAGGGGGGGGGCGTCTGGCTACACCTTC. This codes for CASHRGGASGYTF. The chain employs TRBV6-5 and TRBJ1-2, with TRBD1 identical over 8 bases. CDR1 is MNHEY and CDR2 is SVGAGI in the germline V gene. The junction had 9 bases not matched to a gene; V was cut back by 8 bases and J by 7 bases. This CDR3 has 13 residues.

This clonotype was found a few times. The J gene is TRBJ2-5, the V gene TRBV3-1, with TRBD2 matching over 13 bases. The CDR3 extends over 17 amino acids. V gave up 4 bases and J gave up 7 bases; unmatched junction bases: 12. Germline loops: CDR1 LGHDT, CDR2 YNNKEL (reference sequence). The DNA for the CDR3 is TGTGCCAGCAGCCCGAGATCGGGACTAGCGGGGTCCCGGACCCAGTACTTC. Translation gives CASSPRSGLAGSRTQYF.

This clonotype has only a few counts. A read error may explain this, as a much larger clone is one base away. This chain links TRBV7-6 with TRBJ2-3; D not resolved. Germline values: CDR1 SGHVS, CDR2 FNYEAQ. The V end lost 5 bases, the J end lost 2 bases, and 2 bases lay between the germline ends. The CDR3 has 11 residues. The CDR3 DNA reads TGTGCCAGCAGCATCACAGATACGCAGTATTTT. Translated: CASSITDTQYF.

This clonotype was found a few times. The gene calls are TRBV21-1 and TRBJ1-5. TRBV21-1 is listed as a pseudogene. The CDR3 has 16 amino acids. The CDR3 DNA follows: TGTGCCAGCAGCAAAAGCGTTCGGGGGGAGGATCAGCCCCAGCATTTT. Translating gives CASSKSVRGEDQPQHF.

The genes are TRBV5-4 and TRBJ2-2; no clear D. This CDR3 comprises 12 residues. V was shortened by 2 bases and J by 7 bases, with 6 bases between the two germline ends. Germline CDR1 reads SGHNT; CDR2 reads YYREEE (reference sequence). CDR3 amino acids: CASSFYGGELFF. Here the CDR3 DNA reads TGTGCCAGCAGCTTTTACGGCGGGGAGCTGTTTTTT.

This clonotype was seen at least ten times. The V call is TRBV4-1, the J call TRBJ2-7, with 7 bases identical to TRBD2. The germline V gene encodes CDR1 MGHRA and CDR2 YSYEKL. V was pared by 4 bases and J by 2 bases, with 14 bases of the junction left unmatched. CDR3 length: 17 residues. CDR3 in DNA: TGCGCCAGCAGCCGGAATGTCGGGGGACTAATCCCCTACGAGCAGTACTTC. This sequence encodes CASSRNVGGLIPYEQYF.

Concerning this clonotype: A much larger clone lies a single base off, so this may be a read error. The rearrangement links TRBV9 to TRBJ1-2; no clear D gene. V was pared by 0 bases and J by 0 bases, with 9 bases between. Germline V gene data show CDR1 as SGDLS and CDR2 as YYNGEE. This CDR3 spans 15 amino acids. CDR3 residues: CASSVAVAANYGYTF. The CDR3 nucleotides read TGTGCCAGCAGCGTAGCTGTAGCGGCTAACTATGGCTACACCTTC.